These T cell receptor beta chains were read from a single sample in a study of beta chain features in type 1 diabetes. Assay: immunoSEQ multiplex PCR; the TCRdb copy retains only in-frame clones and omits some. The sample shows almost 350,000 clones, 7.5% to 9% of them seen only once. Sequencing was done on a sample of central memory CD4+ T cells from blood. Receptors originate from a woman aged 18-29 years in good health. CDR3s include the opening cysteine and the closing phenylalanine or tryptophan. D genes are given only for firm matches. The listing skips clone size in some rows; elsewhere it reads once, few, many or a size class.

V gene,clone size,D gene,J gene,CDR3 protein,CDR3 DNA
TRBV7-6,few,NA,TRBJ2-5,CASSLVGGQETQYF,TGTGCCAGCAGCTTAGTTGGGGGCCAAGAGACCCAGTACTTC
TRBV7-2,NA,TRBD2,TRBJ2-1,CASSLVSSSGAVFF,TGTGCCAGCAGCTTAGTTAGCTCTAGCGGGGCCGTGTTCTTC
TRBV2,few,NA,TRBJ2-1,CASKASRGFYNEQFF,TGTGCCAGCAAGGCTAGTCGCGGGTTTTACAATGAGCAGTTCTTC
TRBV28,NA,NA,TRBJ2-2,CASNSGTNTGELFF,TGTGCCAGCAACAGCGGAACGAACACCGGGGAGCTGTTTTTT
TRBV19,few,NA,TRBJ2-3,CASSRLNQGTQYF,TGTGCCAGTAGTCGACTAAACCAGGGTACGCAGTATTTT
TRBV5-4,many,NA,TRBJ1-1,CASSRWGGGNPSTEAFF,TGTGCCAGCAGCCGATGGGGAGGGGGGAACCCGAGCACTGAAGCTTTCTTT
TRBV7-9,NA,NA,TRBJ2-4,CASSFEQDSAVAKNIQYF,TGTGCCAGCAGCTTTGAACAGGACAGCGCCGTAGCCAAAAACATTCAGTACTTC
TRBV28,many,NA,TRBJ1-1,CASMEWGTEAFF,TGTGCCAGCATGGAATGGGGCACTGAAGCTTTCTTT
TRBV29-1,few,TRBD2,TRBJ2-3,CSVEGGRELGTDTQYF,TGCAGCGTTGAGGGTGGGCGGGAGTTAGGCACAGATACGCAGTATTTT
TRBV5-1,few,NA,TRBJ2-1,CASSPTPSYNEQFF,TGCGCCAGCAGCCCCACCCCCTCTTACAATGAGCAGTTCTTC
TRBV27,few,NA,TRBJ2-7,CASKRKASRYEQYF,TGTGCCAGCAAAAGGAAAGCATCGCGCTACGAGCAGTACTTC
TRBV18,many,NA,TRBJ2-7,CASSPASPTYEQYF,TGTGCCAGCTCACCGGCCAGCCCCACCTACGAGCAGTACTTC
TRBV2,NA,TRBD2,TRBJ2-7,CASSGGTSSREQYF,TGTGCCAGCAGTGGGGGGACTAGCAGCCGCGAGCAGTACTTC
TRBV12-1,few,NA,TRBJ2-3,CASSPAFLAGGDTQYF,TGTGCCAGCAGCCCCGCCTTCCTAGCGGGAGGGGATACGCAGTATTTT
TRBV7-9,few,TRBD2,TRBJ2-1,CASRVLAGAYNEQFF,TGTGCCAGCAGGGTCCTAGCGGGAGCCTACAATGAGCAGTTCTTC
TRBV19,NA,NA,TRBJ1-5,CASSYGGSQPQHF,TGTGCCAGTAGTTATGGGGGAAGTCAGCCCCAGCATTTT
TRBV7-3,NA,NA,TRBJ1-2,CASSLSGAGGTYTF,TGTGCCAGCAGCTTAAGCGGAGCAGGTGGAACCTACACCTTC
TRBV6-6,few,NA,TRBJ1-2,CASSYISNYGYTF,TGTGCCAGCAGTTACATCAGTAACTATGGCTACACCTTC
TRBV6-6,few,TRBD2,TRBJ2-1,CASGGRSYNEQFF,TGTGCGAGCGGGGGACGGAGTTACAATGAGCAGTTCTTC
TRBV27,NA,NA,TRBJ2-3,CASSFRDLYTQYF,TGTGCCAGCAGTTTTAGGGACCTGTATACGCAGTATTTT
TRBV6-6,few,NA,TRBJ2-1,CASSYWAGTDEQFF,TGTGCCAGCAGTTATTGGGCAGGGACCGATGAGCAGTTCTTC
TRBV11-2,NA,NA,TRBJ2-2,CASSLGSGVALSTGELFF,TGTGCCAGCAGCTTAGGGAGTGGGGTAGCCCTCTCCACCGGGGAGCTGTTTTTT
TRBV27,once,NA,TRBJ1-2,CASSFRDGRGYTF,TGTGCCAGCAGTTTCAGGGATGGTAGGGGCTACACCTTC
TRBV5-4,NA,TRBD2,TRBJ2-1,CASSSGLADWNEQFF,TGTGCCAGCAGTTCGGGACTAGCGGACTGGAATGAGCAGTTCTTC
TRBV19,few,NA,TRBJ2-1,CASSLIGRRRNNEQFF,TGTGCCAGTAGTCTAATTGGGAGGAGGAGGAACAATGAGCAGTTCTTC
TRBV7-2,NA,NA,TRBJ1-2,CASSLPGHSNYGYTF,TGTGCCAGCAGCTTGCCGGGACACAGTAACTATGGCTACACCTTC
TRBV9,NA,TRBD1,TRBJ2-2,CASSVAGTGSGELFF,TGTGCCAGCAGCGTAGCTGGGACAGGGTCCGGGGAGCTGTTTTTT
TRBV4-3,few,TRBD2,TRBJ2-1,CASSQDRPSGTSEQFF,TGCGCCAGCAGCCAAGATCGGCCTAGCGGGACAAGTGAGCAGTTCTTC
TRBV10-3,few,NA,TRBJ2-5,CAISESTGRWWGTQYF,TGTGCCATCAGTGAGTCGACGGGCAGATGGTGGGGGACCCAGTACTTC
TRBV10-3,NA,TRBD1,TRBJ2-3,CAINRGQDTDTQYF,TGTGCCATCAATCGAGGACAGGACACAGATACGCAGTATTTT
TRBV28,many,NA,TRBJ1-1,CASKVSGYTEAFF,TGTGCCAGCAAAGTGTCGGGATACACTGAAGCTTTCTTT
TRBV6-5,few,TRBD2,TRBJ2-7,CASSLSLGRAAEQYF,TGTGCCAGCAGTTTATCCCTCGGGAGGGCCGCCGAGCAGTACTTC
TRBV25-1,few,TRBD1,TRBJ2-5,CASSDLTGGAETQYF,TGTGCCAGCAGTGACTTGACAGGGGGCGCAGAGACCCAGTACTTC
TRBV11-2,NA,NA,TRBJ2-6,CASSVQGTGANVLTF,TGTGCCAGCAGCGTCCAGGGGACTGGGGCCAACGTCCTGACTTTC
TRBV7-9,NA,NA,TRBJ1-5,CASSRGDQPQHF,TGTGCCAGCAGCCGCGGTGATCAGCCCCAGCATTTT
TRBV5-1,many,NA,TRBJ2-3,CASSLSAAGDTQYF,TGCGCCAGCAGCTTGAGTGCCGCCGGGGATACGCAGTATTTT
TRBV28,NA,NA,TRBJ2-3,CASSLGRSDTQYF,TGTGCCAGCAGTTTGGGCCGATCAGATACGCAGTATTTT
TRBV4-2,NA,TRBD1,TRBJ2-1,CASSQDQGQGFNEQFF,TGTGCCAGCAGCCAAGATCAAGGACAGGGCTTCAATGAGCAGTTCTTC
TRBV2,few,NA,TRBJ2-2,CASSEVTGELFF,TGTGCCAGCAGTGAGGTGACCGGGGAGCTGTTTTTT
TRBV4-3,NA,NA,TRBJ2-5,CASSQDLTNQETQYF,TGCGCCAGCAGCCAAGATCTTACAAATCAAGAGACCCAGTACTTC
TRBV10-3,few,NA,TRBJ2-2,CAISEGTPGATGELFF,TGTGCCATCAGTGAGGGCACACCAGGGGCCACCGGGGAGCTGTTTTTT
TRBV29-1,NA,NA,TRBJ1-2,CSALPPGVNGYTF,TGCAGCGCACTCCCCCCAGGTGTCAATGGCTACACCTTC
TRBV29-1,NA,NA,TRBJ2-5,CSVEKTSRETQYF,TGCAGCGTTGAAAAAACTTCCCGAGAGACCCAGTACTTC
TRBV4-3,NA,TRBD1,TRBJ2-4,CASSQEPLTGAQNIQYF,TGCGCCAGCAGCCAAGAGCCATTGACAGGGGCACAAAACATTCAGTACTTC
TRBV28,NA,TRBD1,TRBJ1-2,CASSLAGTGHYGYTF,TGTGCCAGCAGTTTAGCCGGGACAGGGCACTATGGCTACACCTTC
TRBV6-6,few,NA,TRBJ2-7,CASVSGLSYEQYF,TGTGCCAGCGTCTCCGGGCTCTCCTACGAGCAGTACTTC
TRBV28,few,NA,TRBJ2-7,CASSFRLAVSYEQYF,TGTGCCAGCAGTTTCCGGTTGGCGGTCTCCTACGAGCAGTACTTC
TRBV28,NA,TRBD2,TRBJ2-7,CASSQHLAGAYEQYF,TGTGCCAGCAGCCAGCACCTAGCGGGAGCCTACGAGCAGTACTTC
TRBV10-2,few,NA,TRBJ2-1,CASSRGTRSREQFF,TGCGCCAGCAGTAGGGGGACTCGTTCGCGTGAGCAGTTCTTC
TRBV4-2,NA,TRBD2,TRBJ2-7,CASSLAGTSGRAIYEQYF,TGTGCCAGCAGCCTAGCCGGGACTAGCGGGAGGGCGATCTACGAGCAGTACTTC
TRBV5-1,few,TRBD2,TRBJ2-1,CASSLAGLALNEQFF,TGCGCCAGCAGCTTGGCGGGACTAGCCCTCAATGAGCAGTTCTTC
TRBV7-6,NA,NA,TRBJ1-2,CASSLMTEGYTF,TGTGCCAGCAGCTTGATGACCGAAGGCTACACCTTC
TRBV28,many,NA,TRBJ2-6,CASSPYRDADYRGGNVLTF,TGTGCCAGCAGTCCTTACCGGGACGCCGACTATCGGGGTGGCAACGTCCTGACTTTC
TRBV5-6,many,TRBD2,TRBJ2-7,CASSLLSGGLPTEQYF,TGTGCCAGCAGCTTGCTGTCGGGAGGCCTACCTACGGAGCAGTACTTC
TRBV7-2,few,NA,TRBJ2-5,CASSKYQETQYF,TGTGCCAGCAGCAAGTACCAAGAGACCCAGTACTTC
TRBV28,few,TRBD2,TRBJ2-1,CASSLWASGTNNEQFF,TGTGCCAGCAGTTTATGGGCTAGCGGGACAAACAATGAGCAGTTCTTC
TRBV6-5,NA,TRBD1,TRBJ2-2,CASKRDREIGELFF,TGTGCCAGCAAACGGGACAGGGAAATCGGGGAGCTGTTTTTT
TRBV28,NA,NA,TRBJ1-2,CASSLWGLQTPNYGYTF,TGTGCCAGCAGTTTATGGGGTTTGCAGACACCTAACTATGGCTACACCTTC
TRBV7-9,NA,TRBD2,TRBJ2-5,CASSFGGRPEGGQYF,TGTGCCAGCAGCTTTGGCGGGAGGCCAGAAGGGGGCCAGTACTTC